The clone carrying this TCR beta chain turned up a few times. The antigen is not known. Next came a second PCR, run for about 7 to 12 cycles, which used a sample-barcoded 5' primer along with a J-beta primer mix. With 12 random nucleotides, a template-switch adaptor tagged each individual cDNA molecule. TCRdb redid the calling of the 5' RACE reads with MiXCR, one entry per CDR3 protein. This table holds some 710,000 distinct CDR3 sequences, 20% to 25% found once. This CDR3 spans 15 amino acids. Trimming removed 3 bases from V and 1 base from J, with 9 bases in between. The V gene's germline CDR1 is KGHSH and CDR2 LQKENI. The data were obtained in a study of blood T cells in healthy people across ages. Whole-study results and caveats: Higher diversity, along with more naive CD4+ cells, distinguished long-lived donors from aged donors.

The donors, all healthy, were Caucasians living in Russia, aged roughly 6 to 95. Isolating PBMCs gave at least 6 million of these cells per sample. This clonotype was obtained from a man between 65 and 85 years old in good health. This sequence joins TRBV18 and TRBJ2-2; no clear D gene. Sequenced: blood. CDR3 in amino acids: CASSPTTENTGELFF. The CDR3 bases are TGTGCCAGCTCACCTACTACAGAGAACACCGGGGAGCTGTTTTTT.